The 23 T cell receptor beta chains in this list originate from one sample, sequenced in a study of CD8 T cells in Susac syndrome (dated by TCRdb to between 2018 and 2021). The protocol used for the library was the immunoSEQ multiplex PCR assay. RNA was extracted with the RNeasy kit and about 0.5 to 1 ug was reverse transcribed using random hexamers. Through fastp at Q25 and MiXCR, TCRdb rebuilt clones from the public reads, retaining in-frame beta chains. Every entry covers one CDR3 protein and lists the most common genes and DNA from its rows. This sample is represented by 250,000 to 350,000 distinct CDR3 sequences; about 90% of them were singletons. In total, the top ten clones hold approximately 0.065% of the sample. The specimen sequenced was CD4+ T cells from PBMCs. These receptor sequences come from a human donor with multiple sclerosis.

V is TRBV30 and J is TRBJ2-1; TRBD2 might be the D (5 bases). Germline V lookup: CDR1 GTSNPN, CDR2 SVGIG (reference sequence). This CDR3 has 13 residues. V was trimmed by 4 bases and J by 3 bases, leaving 10 bases between them. CDR3 sequence: CAWNPTSYNEQFF. CDR3 sequence (DNA): TGTGCCTGGAACCCTACTAGCTACAATGAGCAGTTCTTC.

This chain connects TRBV10-3 to TRBJ1-1; 7 bases match TRBD1. The CDR3 spans 15 residues. V shed 3 bases, J shed 2 bases, and the junction held 6 bases outside the gene matches. Per the germline V gene, CDR1 is ENHRY and CDR2 is SYGVKD. The CDR3 protein is CAISDPGQKNTEAFF. The CDR3 DNA reads TGTGCCATCAGTGACCCGGGACAGAAAAACACTGAAGCTTTCTTT.

This chain connects TRBV9 to TRBJ2-5, with D perhaps assigned TRBD1 or TRBD2 (5 bases each). Trimming took 4 bases from V and 7 from J, leaving 14 bases between them. There are 13 residues in the CDR3. Germline loops: CDR1 SGDLS, CDR2 YYNGEE. The CDR3 coding sequence is TGTGCCAGCAGCAGCCGGGACCGAGGGACCCAGTACTTC. Amino acid sequence: CASSSRDRGTQYF.

The chain recombines TRBV29-1 with TRBJ1-2; D gene unclear. The germline V and J ends were trimmed by 3 bases and 4 bases, with 9 bases remaining between them. The CDR3 contains 12 residues. Germline assignment: CDR1 SQVTM and CDR2 ANQGSEA. The chain's CDR3 is CSVDRRGYGYTF. CDR3 DNA: TGCAGCGTTGATCGTCGGGGCTATGGCTACACCTTC.

The V gene is TRBV12-5, the J gene TRBJ1-1; tentative D call: TRBD1 (5 bases). Germline V gives CDR1 LGHNT, CDR2 FRNRAP. The CDR3 extends over 15 amino acids. Trimming cost V 1 base and J 11 bases, with 20 bases left between them. The CDR3 protein is CASGLGTVGDPGAFF. CDR3 bases: TGTGCTAGTGGTTTGGGTACGGTTGGGGATCCAGGGGCTTTCTTT.

The chain uses TRBV6-1 and TRBJ2-2; TRBD1 might be the D (5 bases). The CDR3 loop spans 16 amino acids. Between the trimmed V and J ends, which lost 10 bases and 4 bases, there was a span of 22 bases. Germline V gene data show CDR1 as MNHNS and CDR2 as SASEGT. As DNA, the CDR3 is TGTGCCACCAGGCGGAAGACAGAGTTGGGCACCGGGGAGCTGTTTTTT. Protein: CATRRKTELGTGELFF.

This chain uses TRBV2 with TRBJ2-3, with D perhaps matching TRBD1 (5 bases). The CDR3 spans 18 residues. Trimming cost V 2 bases and J 4 bases, with 22 bases left between them. Looked up from germline, CDR1 is SNHLY and CDR2 is FYNNEI. CDR3 in amino acids: CASSESRGSLAMPDTQYF. DNA for the CDR3: TGTGCCAGCAGTGAAAGTAGGGGTTCACTCGCTATGCCAGATACGCAGTATTTT.

This chain uses TRBV5-6 with TRBJ1-2; unclear D gene. Per germline, CDR1 SGHDT and CDR2 YYEEEE. The CDR3 covers 15 residues. V gave up 1 base and J gave up 3 bases, with 13 bases separating them. CDR3 protein: CASSLPTPTDYGYTF. The CDR3 nucleotides are TGTGCCAGCAGCTTGCCAACTCCCACCGACTATGGCTACACCTTC.

The genes are TRBV11-2 and TRBJ2-2; D remains unclear. V gave up 0 bases and J gave up 5 bases, with 16 bases separating them. Germline V gene data show CDR1 as SGHAT and CDR2 as FQNNGV. The CDR3 loop spans 17 amino acids. The CDR3 DNA follows: TGTGCCAGCAGCTTAGATGAGCAGCGAGGAAGGACCGGGGAGCTGTTTTTT. This encodes CASSLDEQRGRTGELFF.

V and J are TRBV19 and TRBJ1-2; 7 nucleotides match TRBD1. The CDR3 is 12 amino acids. CDR1 and CDR2 (germline): LNHDA, SQIVND (reference sequence). After removal of 8 bases from V and 4 bases from J, the junction contained 4 bases not matched to a gene. DNA for the CDR3: TGTGCCAGTGGGGACAGACTCTATGGCTACACCTTC. This encodes CASGDRLYGYTF.

V usage is TRBV9 and J usage is TRBJ2-5; the D gene is possibly TRBD2 (5 bases). V lost 2 bases and J lost 5, with 13 bases in between. The CDR3 is made up of 14 amino acids. Germline CDR1 reads SGDLS; CDR2 reads YYNGEE. DNA of the CDR3: TGTGCCAGCAGCGTGGGAGTGGGGTCGGAGACCCAGTACTTC. Its translation: CASSVGVGSETQYF.

This chain uses TRBV7-3 with TRBJ2-3, with D maybe TRBD1 (6 bases). The germline V and J ends were trimmed by 6 bases and 6 bases, with 13 bases remaining between them. Germline values: CDR1 SGHTA, CDR2 FQGTGA. The CDR3 is 13 residues long. The CDR3 protein is CASSFRGADTQYF. The DNA for the CDR3 is TGTGCCAGCAGTTTCAGGGGCGCCGATACGCAGTATTTT.

V and J are TRBV6-1 and TRBJ2-7, with D perhaps matching TRBD1 or TRBD2 (6 bases each). Germline V lookup: CDR1 MNHNS, CDR2 SASEGT. The CDR3 has 15 residues. Trimming stripped 7 bases from V and 2 bases from J, with 18 bases between. The CDR3, as DNA: TGTGCCAGCACCGGGGGTCCCAGGGGCCCCTACGAGCAGTACTTC. As protein: CASTGGPRGPYEQYF.

The rearrangement links TRBV6-2 or TRBV6-3 to TRBJ2-1; 15 positions agree with TRBD2. Germline CDR1 MNHEY, CDR2 SVGEGT. The CDR3 runs to 17 residues. The J segment lost 0 bases and the V segment lost 6 bases, leaving 3 bases of the junction unmatched. The CDR3 reads CASRGTSGGSSYNEQFF. Here the CDR3 DNA reads TGTGCCAGCAGGGGGACTAGCGGGGGGAGCTCCTACAATGAGCAGTTCTTC.

V usage is TRBV5-1 and J usage is TRBJ2-7; D possibly corresponds to TRBD1 (6 bases). This CDR3 has 13 residues. The V gene's germline CDR1 is SGHRS and CDR2 YFSETQ. V lost 4 bases and J lost 5, with 13 bases in between. The CDR3 region has the DNA TGCGCCAGCAGCCAAGGGGACATTGACGAGCAGTACTTC. Its translation is CASSQGDIDEQYF.

The genes are TRBV2 and TRBJ2-3; D is unresolved. The germline CDR1 and CDR2 sequences are SNHLY and FYNNEI. V dropped 10 bases and J dropped 4 bases, with 18 bases sitting between them. CDR3 length equals 14 residues. The CDR3 nucleotides read TGTGCCATCACAGCGCGTTCTTTGTCAGATACGCAGTATTTT. Encoded protein: CAITARSLSDTQYF.

Worth noting for this clonotype: A read error may account for a junction end that differs from germline. The chain joins TRBV12-3 or TRBV12-4 to TRBJ2-6, with D possibly TRBD2 on 6 matching bases. This CDR3 contains 17 residues. The CDR3 nucleotides read TGTGCCAGCAGTTTAGTGTGGAGGGACTCTGGGGCCAACGTCCTGATTTTC. Translated, it gives CASSLVWRDSGANVLIF.

V usage is TRBV20-1 and J usage is TRBJ1-1, with D tentatively TRBD1 (5 bases). This CDR3 has 13 amino acids. V dropped 3 bases and J dropped 1 base, with 9 bases sitting between them. Germline V gene sequence: CDR1 DFQATT, CDR2 SNEGSKA (reference sequence). As DNA, the CDR3 is TGCAGTGCTAGGGACACCCCGAACACTGAAGCTTTCTTT. It codes for CSARDTPNTEAFF.

The chain couples TRBV5-1 to TRBJ2-5, with D perhaps TRBD1 (5 bases). The CDR3 covers 14 residues. Deletions cut 0 bases from V and 5 bases from J, with 11 bases between. The germline CDR1 and CDR2 sequences are SGHRS and YFSETQ. The CDR3 DNA reads TGCGCCAGCAGCTTGGACAGGACCGGGGAGACCCAGTACTTC. It codes for CASSLDRTGETQYF.

V usage is TRBV30 and J usage is TRBJ2-7, with TRBD1 matching 9 bases. Germline V gene sequence: CDR1 GTSNPN, CDR2 SVGIG (reference sequence). This CDR3 spans 14 amino acids. V shed 3 bases, J shed 0 bases, and the junction held 3 bases outside the gene matches. The CDR3 spells CAWSRDRDSYEQYF. For the CDR3, the DNA is TGTGCCTGGAGCCGGGACAGGGACTCCTACGAGCAGTACTTC.

A single count supports this clonotype. The chain joins TRBV28 to TRBJ1-3; 9 bases map to TRBD1. CDR1 and CDR2 from the germline V gene are MDHEN and SYDVKM. V shed 6 bases, J shed 0 bases, and the junction held 9 bases outside the gene matches. This CDR3 is built from 17 residues. The CDR3 DNA sequence: TGTGCCAGCAGCCCCCCCGGGACAGGGTACTCTGGAAACACCATATATTTT. It translates to CASSPPGTGYSGNTIYF.

The chain couples TRBV19 to TRBJ2-2, with D maybe TRBD1 (6 bases). The CDR3 has 15 amino acids. V shed 3 bases and J shed 8 bases, with 16 bases lying between them. From germline, CDR1 is LNHDA and CDR2 SQIVND (reference sequence). CDR3 sequence reads: CASSIVDRPTGELFF. Written as DNA, the CDR3 is TGTGCCAGTAGTATCGTCGACAGGCCTACTGGGGAGCTGTTTTTT. Full variable domain (outside the CDR3, taken from reference TRBV19 and TRBJ2-2): DGGITQSPKYLFRKEGQNVTLSCEQNLNHDAMYWYRQDPGQGLRLIYYSQIVNDFQKGDIAEGYSVSREKKESFPLTVTSAQKNPTAFYLCASSIVDRPTGELFFGEGSRLTVL.

The chain combines TRBV3-1 with TRBJ1-3, with D uncertain. V lost 7 bases and J lost 2, with 3 bases in between. This CDR3 region has 11 residues. The V gene's germline CDR1 is LGHDT and CDR2 YNNKEL (reference sequence). The DNA for the CDR3 is TGTGCCAGCAAGGCTGGAAACACCATATATTTT. Translating gives CASKAGNTIYF. The whole variable domain, filled in from reference TRBV3-1 and TRBJ1-3, reads DTAVSQTPKYLVTQMGNDKSIKCEQNLGHDTMYWYKQDSKKFLKIMFSYNNKELIINETVPNRFSPKSPDKAHLNLHINSLELGDSAVYFCASKAGNTIYFGEGSWLTVV.